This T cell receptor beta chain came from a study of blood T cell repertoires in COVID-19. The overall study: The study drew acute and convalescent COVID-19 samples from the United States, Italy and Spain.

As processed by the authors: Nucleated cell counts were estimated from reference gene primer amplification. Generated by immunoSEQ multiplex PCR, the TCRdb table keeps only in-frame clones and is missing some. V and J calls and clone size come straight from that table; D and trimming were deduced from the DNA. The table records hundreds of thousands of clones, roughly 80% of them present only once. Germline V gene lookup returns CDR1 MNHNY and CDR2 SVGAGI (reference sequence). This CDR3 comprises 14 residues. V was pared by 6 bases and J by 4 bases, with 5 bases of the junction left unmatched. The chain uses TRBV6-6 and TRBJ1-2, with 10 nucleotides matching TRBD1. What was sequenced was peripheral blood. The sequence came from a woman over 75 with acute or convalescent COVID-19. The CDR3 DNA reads TGTGCCAGCAGCCGAGGACAGGGGGGCTATGGCTACACCTTC. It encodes CASSRGQGGYGYTF.